The sequence of this TCR beta chain was determined in a study of identical twins. Overall study results and limits: Out-of-frame alpha sequences shared by twins were enriched for low generation probability.

In this sample, this clonotype turned up a few times. The antigen remains unidentified. The CDR3 is 14 residues long. V was shortened by 6 bases and J by 3 bases, with 15 bases between the two germline ends. Germline V CDR1 and CDR2: KGHSH, LQKENI. Template switching added a universal primer binding site, and final cDNA carried unique molecular identifiers. TCRdb analysed the 5' RACE reads with MiXCR anew, one entry per CDR3 protein. Of about 250,000 distinct CDR3 sequences listed, over 13% are singletons. Specimen: memory (CD45RO+) T cells sorted from blood. The receptor was isolated from a woman aged 18 to 35 in good health. V gene TRBV18 combines with J gene TRBJ2-7; TRBD1 is a possible D gene (6 bases). CDR3: CASSSLGHSYEQYF. CDR3 DNA: TGTGCCAGCTCGTCCCTGGGACATAGCTACGAGCAGTACTTC.